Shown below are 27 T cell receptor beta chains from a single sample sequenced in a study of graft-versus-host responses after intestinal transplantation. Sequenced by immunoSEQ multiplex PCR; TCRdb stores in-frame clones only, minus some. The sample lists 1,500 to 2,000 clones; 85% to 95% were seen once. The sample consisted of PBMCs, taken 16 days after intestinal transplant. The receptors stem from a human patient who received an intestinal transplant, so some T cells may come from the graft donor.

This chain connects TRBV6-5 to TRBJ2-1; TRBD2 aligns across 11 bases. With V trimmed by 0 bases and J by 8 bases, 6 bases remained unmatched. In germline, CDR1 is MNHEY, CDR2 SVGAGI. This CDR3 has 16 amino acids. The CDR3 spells CASSYSSTSGSDEQFF. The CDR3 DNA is TGTGCCAGCAGTTACTCGAGCACTAGCGGGAGCGATGAGCAGTTCTTC.

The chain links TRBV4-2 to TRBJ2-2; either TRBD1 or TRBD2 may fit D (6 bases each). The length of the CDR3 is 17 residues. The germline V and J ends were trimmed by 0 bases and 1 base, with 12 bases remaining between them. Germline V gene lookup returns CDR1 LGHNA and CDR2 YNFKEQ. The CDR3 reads CASSQDPGGWNTGELFF. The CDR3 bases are TGTGCCAGCAGCCAAGATCCCGGGGGCTGGAACACCGGGGAGCTGTTTTTT.

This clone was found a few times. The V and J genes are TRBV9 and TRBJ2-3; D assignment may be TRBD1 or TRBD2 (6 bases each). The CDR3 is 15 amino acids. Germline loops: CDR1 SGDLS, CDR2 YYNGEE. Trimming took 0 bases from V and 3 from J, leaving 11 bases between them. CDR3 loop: CASSVVGGMTDTQYF. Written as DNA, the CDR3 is TGTGCCAGCAGCGTAGTAGGGGGGATGACAGATACGCAGTATTTT.

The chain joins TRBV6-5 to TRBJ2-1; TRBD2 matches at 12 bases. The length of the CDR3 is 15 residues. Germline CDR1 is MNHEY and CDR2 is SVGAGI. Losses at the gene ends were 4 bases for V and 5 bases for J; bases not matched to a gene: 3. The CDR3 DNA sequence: TGTGCCAGCAGTTCTAGCGGGGGGGTTAACAATGAGCAGTTCTTC. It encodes CASSSSGGVNNEQFF.

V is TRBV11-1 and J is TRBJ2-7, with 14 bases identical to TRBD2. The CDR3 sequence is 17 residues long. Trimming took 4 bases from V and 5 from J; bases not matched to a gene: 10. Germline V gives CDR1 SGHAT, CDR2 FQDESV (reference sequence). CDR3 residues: CASSSDSGLAGVNEQYF. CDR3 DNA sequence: TGTGCCAGCAGCTCCGACTCGGGACTAGCGGGGGTCAACGAGCAGTACTTC.

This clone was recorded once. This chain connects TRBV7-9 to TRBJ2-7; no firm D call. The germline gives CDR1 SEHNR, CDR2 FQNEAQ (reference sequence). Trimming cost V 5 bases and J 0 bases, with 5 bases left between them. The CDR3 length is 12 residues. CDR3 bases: TGTGCCAGCAGCCCAATCTCCTACGAGCAGTACTTC. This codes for CASSPISYEQYF.

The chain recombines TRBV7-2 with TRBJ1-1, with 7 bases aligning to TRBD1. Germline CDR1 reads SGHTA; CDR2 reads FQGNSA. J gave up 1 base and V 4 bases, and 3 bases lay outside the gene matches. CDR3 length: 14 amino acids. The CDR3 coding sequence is TGTGCCAGCAGCTCCCGGACAGGGAACACTGAAGCTTTCTTT. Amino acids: CASSSRTGNTEAFF. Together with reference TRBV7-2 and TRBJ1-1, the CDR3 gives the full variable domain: GAGVSQSPSNKVTEKGKDVELRCDPISGHTALYWYRQSLGQGLEFLIYFQGNSAPDKSGLPSDRFSAERTGGSVSTLTIQRTQQEDSAVYLCASSSRTGNTEAFFGQGTRLTVV.

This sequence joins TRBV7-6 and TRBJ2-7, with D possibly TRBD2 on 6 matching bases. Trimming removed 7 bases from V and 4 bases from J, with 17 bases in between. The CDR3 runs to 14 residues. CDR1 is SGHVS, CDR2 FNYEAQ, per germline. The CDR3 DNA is TGTGCCAGCACCAACTCCCCCGGGGGATACGAGCAGTACTTC. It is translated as CASTNSPGGYEQYF.

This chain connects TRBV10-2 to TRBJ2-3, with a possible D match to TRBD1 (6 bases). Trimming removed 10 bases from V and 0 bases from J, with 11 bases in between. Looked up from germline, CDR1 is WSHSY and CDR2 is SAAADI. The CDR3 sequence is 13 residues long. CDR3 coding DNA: TGCGCCACCTCAGGACAGAGCACAGATACGCAGTATTTT. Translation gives CATSGQSTDTQYF.

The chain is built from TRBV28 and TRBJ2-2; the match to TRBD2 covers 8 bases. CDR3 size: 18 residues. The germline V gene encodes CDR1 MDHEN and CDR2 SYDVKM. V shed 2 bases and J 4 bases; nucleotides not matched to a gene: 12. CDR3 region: CASSLIPRTSRGTGELFF. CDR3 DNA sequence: TGTGCCAGCAGTTTAATCCCGAGGACTAGCCGCGGCACCGGGGAGCTGTTTTTT.

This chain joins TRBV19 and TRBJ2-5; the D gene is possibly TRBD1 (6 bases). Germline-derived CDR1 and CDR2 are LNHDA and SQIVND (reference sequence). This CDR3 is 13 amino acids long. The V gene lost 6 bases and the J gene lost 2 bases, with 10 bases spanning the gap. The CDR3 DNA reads TGTGCCAGTAGGGGACAATGGCAAGAGACCCAGTACTTC. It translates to CASRGQWQETQYF.

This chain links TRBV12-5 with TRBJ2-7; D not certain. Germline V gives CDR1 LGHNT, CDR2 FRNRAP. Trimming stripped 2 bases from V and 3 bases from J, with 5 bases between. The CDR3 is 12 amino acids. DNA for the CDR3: TGTGCTAGTGGTTTGACTTTCTACGAGCAGTACTTC. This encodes CASGLTFYEQYF.

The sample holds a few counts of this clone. The CDR3 reads CASSGGGYEQYF. As DNA, the CDR3 is TGTGCCAGCAGTGGGGGGGGGTACGAGCAGTACTTC. The rearrangement joins TRBV2 to TRBJ2-7, with 7 bases aligning to TRBD2. CDR1 and CDR2 (germline): SNHLY, FYNNEI. Germline trimming cut 4 bases from V and 4 bases from J; bases unmatched to any gene: 1. The CDR3 sequence is 12 residues long.

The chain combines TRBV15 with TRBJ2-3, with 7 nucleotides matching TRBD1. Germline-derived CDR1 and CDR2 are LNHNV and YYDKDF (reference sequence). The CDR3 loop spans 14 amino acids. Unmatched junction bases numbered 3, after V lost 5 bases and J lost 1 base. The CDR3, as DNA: TGTGCCACCAGCCCGGACAGGCGCACAGATACGCAGTATTTT. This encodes CATSPDRRTDTQYF.

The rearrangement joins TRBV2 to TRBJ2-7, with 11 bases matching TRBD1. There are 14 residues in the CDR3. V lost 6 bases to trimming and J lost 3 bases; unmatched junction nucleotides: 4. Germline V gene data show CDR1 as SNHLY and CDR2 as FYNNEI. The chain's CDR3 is CASSGQGAVYEQYF. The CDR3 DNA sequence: TGTGCCAGCAGCGGACAGGGGGCTGTCTACGAGCAGTACTTC.

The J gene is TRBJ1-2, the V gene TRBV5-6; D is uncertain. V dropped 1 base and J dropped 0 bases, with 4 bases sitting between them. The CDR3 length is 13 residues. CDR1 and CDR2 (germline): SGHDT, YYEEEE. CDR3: CASSLNANYGYTF. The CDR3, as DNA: TGTGCCAGCAGCTTGAACGCTAACTATGGCTACACCTTC.

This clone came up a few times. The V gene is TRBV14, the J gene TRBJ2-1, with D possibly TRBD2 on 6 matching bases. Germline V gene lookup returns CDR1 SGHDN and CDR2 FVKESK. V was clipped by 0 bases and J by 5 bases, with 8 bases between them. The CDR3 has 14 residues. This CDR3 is CASSQEEGHNEQFF. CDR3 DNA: TGTGCCAGCAGCCAAGAGGAGGGCCACAATGAGCAGTTCTTC.

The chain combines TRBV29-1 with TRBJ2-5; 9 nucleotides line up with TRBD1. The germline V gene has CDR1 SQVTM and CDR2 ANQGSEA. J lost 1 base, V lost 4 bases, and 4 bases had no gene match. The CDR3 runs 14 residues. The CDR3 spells CSVAGTGIQETQYF. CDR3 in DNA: TGCAGCGTTGCCGGGACAGGGATCCAAGAGACCCAGTACTTC.

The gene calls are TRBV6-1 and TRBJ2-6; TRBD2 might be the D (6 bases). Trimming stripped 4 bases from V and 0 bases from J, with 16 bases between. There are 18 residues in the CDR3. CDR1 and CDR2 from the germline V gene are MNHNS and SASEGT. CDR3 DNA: TGTGCCAGCAGTGTAGAAGGGACTCAAACCTCTGGGGCCAACGTCCTGACTTTC. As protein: CASSVEGTQTSGANVLTF.

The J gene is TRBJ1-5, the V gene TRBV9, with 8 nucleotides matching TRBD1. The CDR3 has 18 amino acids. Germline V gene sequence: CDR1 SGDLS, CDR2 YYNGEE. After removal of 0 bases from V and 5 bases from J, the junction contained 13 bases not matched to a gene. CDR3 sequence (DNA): TGTGCCAGCAGCGTAGTGCTCGTGGGACAGGTTGTAGATCAGCCCCAGCATTTT. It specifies CASSVVLVGQVVDQPQHF.

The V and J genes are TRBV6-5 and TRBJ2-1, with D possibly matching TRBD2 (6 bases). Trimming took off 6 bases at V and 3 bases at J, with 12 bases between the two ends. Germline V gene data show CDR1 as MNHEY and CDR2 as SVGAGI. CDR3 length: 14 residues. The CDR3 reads CASSLYSGYNEQFF. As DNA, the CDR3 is TGTGCCAGCAGCCTTTATAGCGGCTACAATGAGCAGTTCTTC.

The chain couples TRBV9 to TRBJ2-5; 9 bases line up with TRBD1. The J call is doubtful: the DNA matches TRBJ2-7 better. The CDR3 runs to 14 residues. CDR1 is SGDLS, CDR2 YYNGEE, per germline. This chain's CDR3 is CASSVATGGYEQYF. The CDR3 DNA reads TGTGCCAGCAGCGTAGCGACAGGGGGGTACGAGCAGTACTTC.

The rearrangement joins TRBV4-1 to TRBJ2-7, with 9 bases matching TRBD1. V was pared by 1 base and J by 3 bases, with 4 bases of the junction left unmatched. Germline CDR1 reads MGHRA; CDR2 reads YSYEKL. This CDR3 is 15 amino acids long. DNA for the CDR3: TGCGCCAGCAGCCAAGGCGGGACAGGGTTCTACGAGCAGTACTTC. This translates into CASSQGGTGFYEQYF.

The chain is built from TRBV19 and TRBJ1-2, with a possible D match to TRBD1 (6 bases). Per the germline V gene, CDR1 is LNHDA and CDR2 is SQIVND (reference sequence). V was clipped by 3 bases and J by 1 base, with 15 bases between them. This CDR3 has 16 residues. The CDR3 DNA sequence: TGTGCCAGTAGTATCGACCCCGGGACATTTAACTATGGCTACACCTTC. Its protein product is CASSIDPGTFNYGYTF.

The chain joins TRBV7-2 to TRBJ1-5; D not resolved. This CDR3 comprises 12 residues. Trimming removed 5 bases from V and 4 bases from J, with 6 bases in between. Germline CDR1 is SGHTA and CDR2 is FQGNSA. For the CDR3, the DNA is TGTGCCAGCAGCACTACTAATCAGCCCCAGCATTTT. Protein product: CASSTTNQPQHF. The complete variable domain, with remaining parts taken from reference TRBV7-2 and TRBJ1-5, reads GAGVSQSPSNKVTEKGKDVELRCDPISGHTALYWYRQSLGQGLEFLIYFQGNSAPDKSGLPSDRFSAERTGGSVSTLTIQRTQQEDSAVYLCASSTTNQPQHFGDGTRLSIL.

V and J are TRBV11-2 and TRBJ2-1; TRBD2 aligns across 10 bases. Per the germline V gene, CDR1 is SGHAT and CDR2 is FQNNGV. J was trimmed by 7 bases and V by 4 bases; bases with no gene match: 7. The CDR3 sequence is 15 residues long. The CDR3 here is CASSSRTSGSNEQFF. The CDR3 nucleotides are TGTGCCAGCAGCTCAAGGACTAGCGGCTCAAATGAGCAGTTCTTC.

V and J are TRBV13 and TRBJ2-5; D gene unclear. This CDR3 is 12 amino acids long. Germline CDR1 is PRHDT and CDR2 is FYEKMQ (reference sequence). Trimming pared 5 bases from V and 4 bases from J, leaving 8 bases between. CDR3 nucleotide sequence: TGTGCCAGCAGCCCGGGTCGAGAGACCCAGTACTTC. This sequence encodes CASSPGRETQYF.